A single sample gave rise to the 16 T cell receptor beta chains below, sequenced in a study of Ad26.COV2.S vaccination and SARS-CoV-2 variants. Libraries were prepared by immunoSEQ multiplex PCR; TCRdb keeps only in-frame clonotypes and omits some of them. Of some 500,000 clones listed, approximately 92% are singletons. Indicated treatment: 19 received Ad26.COV2.S at low or high dose, single or two shots; several received placebo; per-sample allocation not given. All samples were drawn on day 63, counting from the first vaccine or placebo injection. The sequenced sample was peripheral blood, obtained in a trial of Ad26.COV2.S vaccine versus placebo. Receptors were obtained from a person between 18 and 60 years old who received the Ad26.COV2.S COVID-19 vaccine or a placebo.

The chain employs TRBV28 and TRBJ2-3; 7 bases match TRBD2. The trim removed 7 bases at V and 1 base at J, leaving 8 bases unmatched. Germline V CDR1 and CDR2: MDHEN, SYDVKM. CDR3 length equals 15 residues. DNA of the CDR3: TGTGCCAGCAAGGGAGGGTTTGACCGCACAGATACGCAGTATTTT. Protein: CASKGGFDRTDTQYF.

The chain combines TRBV11-2 with TRBJ2-1; TRBD2 matches at 8 bases. Germline V lookup: CDR1 SGHAT, CDR2 FQNNGV. V dropped 5 bases and J dropped 8; count of bases not matched to a gene: 5. The CDR3 loop spans 13 amino acids. The CDR3 loop reads CASSHGLAYEQFF. In nucleotides, the CDR3 is TGTGCCAGCAGCCACGGACTAGCCTATGAGCAGTTCTTC. Together with reference TRBV11-2 and TRBJ2-1, the CDR3 gives the full variable domain: EAGVAQSPRYKIIEKRQSVAFWCNPISGHATLYWYQQILGQGPKLLIQFQNNGVVDDSQLPKDRFSAERLKGVDSTLKIQPAKLEDSAVYLCASSHGLAYEQFFGPGTRLTVL.

This clone was detected only once. V gene TRBV19 combines with J gene TRBJ2-2; 9 bases match TRBD1. The germline V gene encodes CDR1 LNHDA and CDR2 SQIVND (reference sequence). The J segment lost 7 bases and the V segment lost 5 bases, leaving 8 bases of the junction unmatched. CDR3 size: 15 residues. CDR3 loop: CASSQWTGASGELFF. In nucleotides, the CDR3 is TGTGCCAGTAGTCAGTGGACAGGGGCTAGCGGGGAGCTGTTTTTT.

The rearrangement joins TRBV7-8 to TRBJ1-3; the D is unclear. The length of the CDR3 is 13 residues. Germline V gene sequence: CDR1 SGHVS, CDR2 FQNEAQ. Trimming pared 3 bases from V and 4 bases from J, leaving 7 bases between. CDR3 sequence: CASSFLEGNTIYF. The CDR3 nucleotides are TGTGCCAGCAGCTTTCTCGAGGGAAACACCATATATTTT.

The rearrangement uses TRBV5-8 and TRBJ2-1; D not certain. V shed 3 bases and J shed 3 bases, with 10 bases lying between them. Germline values: CDR1 SGHTS, CDR2 YDEGEE. This CDR3 has 14 amino acids. CDR3 sequence: CASSSVPGYNEQFF. The CDR3 DNA reads TGTGCCAGCAGCTCGGTCCCCGGCTACAATGAGCAGTTCTTC.

V usage is TRBV2 and J usage is TRBJ2-1; 7 bases agree with TRBD2. Germline CDR1 is SNHLY and CDR2 is FYNNEI. CDR3 length: 15 residues. V lost 3 bases, J lost 3 bases, and 5 bases stayed unmatched. CDR3 residues: CASSDPSGVYNEQFF. DNA of the CDR3: TGTGCCAGCAGTGATCCTAGCGGCGTCTACAATGAGCAGTTCTTC.

V gene TRBV18 combines with J gene TRBJ2-7; 7 bases match TRBD2. Germline V lookup: CDR1 KGHSH, CDR2 LQKENI. This CDR3 has 16 residues. The V and J ends lost 6 bases and 1 base, in that order; junction bases with no gene match: 12. The CDR3 DNA sequence: TGTGCCAGCTCCCTTCAATGGGGAGGGATTTCCTACGAGCAGTACTTC. Amino acid sequence: CASSLQWGGISYEQYF.

V usage is TRBV15 and J usage is TRBJ2-1; TRBD2 aligns across 12 bases. The CDR3 runs 18 residues. Per germline, CDR1 LNHNV and CDR2 YYDKDF (reference sequence). Trimming cost V 1 base and J 7 bases; bases outside gene matches: 11. CDR3 DNA sequence: TGTGCCACCAGCAGAGTCAGCCTAGCGGGGGGGCGGTGGAATGAGCAGTTCTTC. This codes for CATSRVSLAGGRWNEQFF.

The chain has TRBV2 and TRBJ1-4; D is unresolved. Trimming left V 5 bases short and J 8 bases short, with 3 bases between. The germline V gene encodes CDR1 SNHLY and CDR2 FYNNEI. The CDR3 length is 10 residues. In DNA, the CDR3 is TGTGCCAGCAGTCGCGAAAAACTGTTTTTT. It translates to CASSREKLFF. The entire variable domain, with the rest obtained from reference TRBV2 and TRBJ1-4, is as follows: EPEVTQTPSHQVTQMGQEVILRCVPISNHLYFYWYRQILGQKVEFLVSFYNNEISEKSEIFDDQFSVERPDGSNFTLKIRSTKLEDSAMYFCASSREKLFFGSGTQLSVL.

The V gene is TRBV6-1, the J gene TRBJ1-2, with 8 bases that match TRBD1. This CDR3 comprises 17 residues. Looked up from germline, CDR1 is MNHNS and CDR2 is SASEGT. Trimming removed 6 bases from V and 6 bases from J; junction bases left unmatched: 18. The CDR3 coding sequence is TGTGCCAGCAGCGAAATTAGTACCAGGGGGCCCCTCGATGGCTACACCTTC. It encodes CASSEISTRGPLDGYTF.

V gene TRBV4-3 combines with J gene TRBJ2-2; 8 bases match TRBD2. The CDR3 length is 19 residues. V shed 6 bases and J 3 bases; nucleotides not matched to a gene: 18. Germline V lookup: CDR1 LGHNA, CDR2 YSLEER. CDR3 in amino acids: CASRRSTFFSGKYTGELFF. For the CDR3, the DNA is TGCGCCAGCAGACGATCCACCTTTTTTAGCGGGAAATACACCGGGGAGCTGTTTTTT.

The chain has TRBV7-2 and TRBJ1-1; maybe TRBD1 (6 bases). The V and J ends lost 2 bases and 4 bases respectively, with 17 bases between them. The V gene's germline CDR1 is SGHTA and CDR2 FQGNSA. The CDR3 contains 16 residues. The CDR3 DNA reads as TGTGCCAGCAGCTTATGGGGGGGCGCGGCGGCCACTGAAGCTTTCTTT. This sequence encodes CASSLWGGAAATEAFF.

The J gene is TRBJ2-1, the V gene TRBV7-8; 14 nucleotides line up with TRBD2. The trim removed 5 bases at V and 8 bases at J, leaving 8 bases unmatched. CDR3 length: 16 residues. Germline CDR1 and CDR2: SGHVS and FQNEAQ. The CDR3 sequence is CASSPPGLAGVHEQFF. CDR3 nucleotide sequence: TGTGCCAGCAGCCCGCCGGGACTAGCGGGAGTCCATGAGCAGTTCTTC.

The gene calls are TRBV4-2 and TRBJ2-5; 8 positions agree with TRBD2. The germline CDR1 and CDR2 sequences are LGHNA and YNFKEQ. CDR3 size: 16 residues. V was clipped by 4 bases and J by 0 bases; unmatched bases: 7. The CDR3 is CASSLIERGHQETQYF. The CDR3, as DNA: TGTGCCAGCAGCCTTATCGAGCGGGGGCACCAAGAGACCCAGTACTTC.

With regard to this clone: The same CDR3 also results from other DNA sequences found in this sample. The gene calls are TRBV7-2 and TRBJ2-3; D remains unclear. This CDR3 contains 11 residues. Germline CDR1 and CDR2: SGHTA and FQGNSA. The V gene lost 4 bases and the J gene lost 3 bases, with 2 bases spanning the gap. The CDR3 sequence is CASSSTDTQYF. In nucleotides, the CDR3 is TGTGCCAGCAGCTCAACAGATACGCAGTATTTT.

This chain connects TRBV7-9 to TRBJ1-3, with a tentative D call TRBD1 (6 bases). The CDR3 loop spans 15 amino acids. Trimming stripped 4 bases from V and 1 base from J, with 11 bases between. Germline V CDR1 and CDR2: SEHNR, FQNEAQ (reference sequence). CDR3 protein: CASSYGTYSGNTIYF. Written as DNA, the CDR3 is TGTGCCAGCAGCTACGGGACATATTCTGGAAACACCATATATTTT.